Listed below are T cell receptor beta chains from one sample, sequenced in a study of human T cells and chemical hapten exposure. One entry per CDR3 protein results from TCRdb running MiXCR on the RACE reads. Of roughly 130,000 distinct CDR3 sequences detected, about 9.4% appear once; the ten largest clones hold approximately 2%. Sequencing was carried out using whole blood. All receptors come from a male donor in good health. Some clones in this sample may be carry-over from other donors' samples. Both conserved end residues are part of each CDR3. D genes are given only for firm matches. Size is omitted from some rows. Given values are once, few, many or a class for expanded clones.

TRBJ2-7 TRBD1 TRBV27 few CASSFGPGTGVYEQYF TGTGCCAGCAGTTTCGGGCCCGGGACAGGAGTCTACGAGCAGTACTTC
TRBJ2-7 . TRBV4-3 few CASSRLAGAEQYF TGCGCCAGCAGCCGGCTTGCGGGGGCCGAGCAGTACTTC
TRBJ2-7 TRBD2 TRBV19 . CASRDTSGSYEQYF TGTGCCAGTAGAGACACTAGCGGCTCCTACGAGCAGTACTTC
TRBJ1-5 . TRBV7-8 many CASSLKSTQPQHF TGTGCCAGCAGCTTGAAGTCAACTCAGCCCCAGCATTTT
TRBJ1-5 . TRBV5-1 . CASSLVAGLNQPQHF TGCGCCAGCAGCTTGGTGGCAGGGTTGAATCAGCCCCAGCATTTT
TRBJ2-5 TRBD1 TRBV25-1 many CASSVYRGRKETQYF TGTGCCAGCAGTGTGTACAGGGGGCGCAAAGAGACCCAGTACTTC
TRBJ1-2 . TRBV27 . CASSLRGQTNYGYTF TGTGCCAGCAGTCTAAGGGGACAAACTAACTATGGCTACACCTTC
TRBJ2-7 . TRBV7-9 few CASSFVPGYEQYF TGTGCCAGCAGCTTCGTCCCCGGGTACGAGCAGTACTTC
TRBJ2-5 . TRBV6-5 . CASKNSQGVQETQYF TGTGCCAGCAAGAACTCTCAAGGGGTCCAAGAGACCCAGTACTTC
TRBJ2-7 . TRBV18 few CASSPPNGKDEQYF TGTGCCAGCTCACCACCGAATGGGAAGGACGAGCAGTACTTC
TRBJ2-1 TRBD2 TRBV30 many CAWRLAGVNNEQFF TGTGCCTGGAGACTAGCGGGGGTAAACAATGAGCAGTTCTTC
TRBJ2-1 TRBD1 TRBV11-2 . CASSLALGTGGMSSYNEQFF TGTGCCAGCAGCTTAGCCCTAGGGACAGGGGGCATGAGCTCCTACAATGAGCAGTTCTTC
TRBJ2-7 . TRBV6-2/TRBV6-3 . CASSYPPDLYEQYF TGTGCCAGCAGTTACCCTCCCGACCTATACGAGCAGTACTTC
TRBJ2-3 TRBD1 TRBV6-5 many CASSYSKGTGSSTDTQYF TGTGCCAGCAGTTACTCGAAGGGGACAGGGTCTAGCACAGATACGCAGTATTTT